This T cell receptor (beta chain) was identified during a study of T cell responses to AZD1222 COVID-19 vaccine. Overall study results and limits: Without day 14 samples, only post-peak T cell repertoires were studied. Spike-wide coverage was observed for vaccine-associated CD4 TCRs, with dominant responses at 160-218 and 743-854.

This table comes from immunoSEQ multiplex PCR, and its TCRdb copy is limited to in-frame clones, with some not included. This sample has under 80,000 clones, with approximately 90% found just once. The CDR3 sequence is 15 residues long. Deletions cut 2 bases from V and 3 bases from J, with 14 bases between. CDR1 is MNHEY, CDR2 SVGAGI, per germline. Comment on this clone: Its antigen remains unidentified.

The gene calls are TRBV6-5 and TRBJ2-7; D gene uncertain. The source of this sequence is an adult in good health. Material: peripheral blood, obtained on day 0 of AZD1222 vaccination. For the CDR3, the DNA is TGTGCCAGCAGTTACACCCAGGATCCAGTCTACGAGCAGTACTTC. Encoded protein: CASSYTQDPVYEQYF.